A selection of T cell receptor beta chains follows, all from one sample in a study of T cell responses to AZD1222 COVID-19 vaccine. Here immunoSEQ multiplex PCR was the method, and the copy in TCRdb shows in-frame clones only, minus some. The data contain 75,000 to 90,000 clones, 70% to 90% of them singletons. Sequencing used peripheral blood, obtained 28 days after the second AZD1222 dose. Receptor source: an adult who received the AZD1222 COVID-19 vaccine. CDR3s include the opening cysteine and the closing phenylalanine or tryptophan. The D gene is left open where the match is weak. Some rows mark clone size as missing; the rest say once, few, many or name a class of expanded clone.

v_call: TRBV9; j_call: TRBJ2-7; clone_size: NA; d_call: NA; cdr3_nt: TGTGCCAGCAGCGTAGGGCTATCGAATTACTACGAGCAGTACTTC; cdr3_aa: CASSVGLSNYYEQYF
v_call: TRBV7-9; j_call: TRBJ2-1; clone_size: NA; d_call: TRBD1; cdr3_nt: TGTGCCAGCAGCAACGGACAGGGGAAATACAATGAGCAGTTCTTC; cdr3_aa: CASSNGQGKYNEQFF
v_call: TRBV7-2; j_call: TRBJ2-3; clone_size: NA; d_call: TRBD1; cdr3_nt: TGTGCCAGCAGCTTAGACAGGGGCATTTCTACGCAGTATTTT; cdr3_aa: CASSLDRGISTQYF
v_call: TRBV3-1/TRBV3-2; j_call: TRBJ1-4; clone_size: NA; d_call: NA; cdr3_nt: TGTGCCAGCAGCGGGCGGGGTTTAGTTGAAAAACTGTTTTTT; cdr3_aa: CASSGRGLVEKLFF
v_call: TRBV11-2; j_call: TRBJ2-5; clone_size: NA; d_call: TRBD1; cdr3_nt: TGTGCCAGCAGCTTAGTGGGCGAGAGGACAGGGCTAGAGACCCAGTACTTC; cdr3_aa: CASSLVGERTGLETQYF
v_call: TRBV4-3; j_call: TRBJ1-4; clone_size: few; d_call: NA; cdr3_nt: TGCGCCAGCAGCCAAGATCACCCCTATGAAAAACTGTTTTTT; cdr3_aa: CASSQDHPYEKLFF
v_call: TRBV19; j_call: TRBJ2-5; clone_size: NA; d_call: TRBD1; cdr3_nt: TGTGCCAGTAGTTCCTGGACAGGGGGGACCCAGTACTTC; cdr3_aa: CASSSWTGGTQYF
v_call: TRBV20-1; j_call: TRBJ1-5; clone_size: NA; d_call: NA; cdr3_nt: TGCAGTGCTAGTGGACAGTTCAATCAGCCCCAGCATTTT; cdr3_aa: CSASGQFNQPQHF
v_call: TRBV20-1; j_call: TRBJ2-3; clone_size: once; d_call: NA; cdr3_nt: TGCAGTGCTAGTGGTAAGAGCGGACCCACAGATACGCAGTATTTT; cdr3_aa: CSASGKSGPTDTQYF
v_call: TRBV19; j_call: TRBJ2-1; clone_size: NA; d_call: TRBD2; cdr3_nt: TGTGCCAGTAGTATAGGGGGACTAGATGAGCAGTTCTTC; cdr3_aa: CASSIGGLDEQFF
v_call: TRBV25-1; j_call: TRBJ2-5; clone_size: once; d_call: NA; cdr3_nt: TGTGCCAGCAGTGAATTTCGAGGACTCGGGGAGACCCAGTACTTC; cdr3_aa: CASSEFRGLGETQYF
v_call: TRBV7-2; j_call: TRBJ2-3; clone_size: NA; d_call: NA; cdr3_nt: TGTGCCAGCAGCTTTCTCAACACAGATACGCAGTATTTT; cdr3_aa: CASSFLNTDTQYF
v_call: TRBV2; j_call: TRBJ2-1; clone_size: NA; d_call: TRBD1; cdr3_nt: TGTGCCAGCAGCGACCTACAGGGGCGGATAGGTGAGCAGTTCTTC; cdr3_aa: CASSDLQGRIGEQFF
v_call: TRBV11-2; j_call: TRBJ2-3; clone_size: NA; d_call: NA; cdr3_nt: TGTGCCAGCAGCTTAGGTGGGAGGAACGCAGATACGCAGTATTTT; cdr3_aa: CASSLGGRNADTQYF
v_call: TRBV3-1/TRBV3-2; j_call: TRBJ2-3; clone_size: once; d_call: NA; cdr3_nt: TGTGCCAGCAGCCAAGGGCAGGCCACAGATACGCAGTATTTT; cdr3_aa: CASSQGQATDTQYF
v_call: TRBV29-1; j_call: TRBJ1-1; clone_size: NA; d_call: NA; cdr3_nt: TGCAGCGTTGAAATGGTTGGGCAAGGGGCTAGCGAAGCTTTCTTT; cdr3_aa: CSVEMVGQGASEAFF
v_call: TRBV2; j_call: TRBJ1-2; clone_size: NA; d_call: TRBD1; cdr3_nt: TGTGCCAGCAGTGAATCGACAGGGGTCGATGGCTACACCTTC; cdr3_aa: CASSESTGVDGYTF
v_call: TRBV7-8; j_call: TRBJ2-7; clone_size: NA; d_call: NA; cdr3_nt: TGTGCCAGCAGCTTAGCGCTAGGTTTTCAGGTCGAGCAGTACTTC; cdr3_aa: CASSLALGFQVEQYF
v_call: TRBV2; j_call: TRBJ1-2; clone_size: NA; d_call: TRBD1; cdr3_nt: TGTGCCAGCGGACAGGGAAACTATGGCTACACCTTC; cdr3_aa: CASGQGNYGYTF
v_call: TRBV18; j_call: TRBJ1-2; clone_size: NA; d_call: NA; cdr3_nt: TGTGCCAGCTCACCACCTATGACCGCTGGAATTGGCTACACCTTC; cdr3_aa: CASSPPMTAGIGYTF
v_call: TRBV6-6; j_call: TRBJ1-1; clone_size: NA; d_call: NA; cdr3_nt: TGTGCCAGCTTATCAAGACAGACGAACACTGAAGCTTTCTTT; cdr3_aa: CASLSRQTNTEAFF
v_call: TRBV5-4; j_call: TRBJ2-3; clone_size: NA; d_call: TRBD1; cdr3_nt: TGTGCCAGCAGCCGGGACAGGAGTACAGATACGCAGTATTTT; cdr3_aa: CASSRDRSTDTQYF
v_call: TRBV5-4; j_call: TRBJ2-3; clone_size: NA; d_call: TRBD2; cdr3_nt: TGTGCCAGCAGCATTAGACTAGCGGGAGGGGAACGGCAGTATTTT; cdr3_aa: CASSIRLAGGERQYF
v_call: TRBV6-6; j_call: TRBJ1-4; clone_size: NA; d_call: NA; cdr3_nt: TGTGCCAGCAAATCCCTGGCCTCAACTAATGAAAAACTGTTTTTT; cdr3_aa: CASKSLASTNEKLFF
v_call: TRBV19; j_call: TRBJ1-1; clone_size: few; d_call: TRBD1; cdr3_nt: TGTGCCAGTAGTATTCAACAGGGGACTGAAGCTTTCTTT; cdr3_aa: CASSIQQGTEAFF
v_call: TRBV3-1/TRBV3-2; j_call: TRBJ1-2; clone_size: NA; d_call: NA; cdr3_nt: TGTGCCAGCAGCCAAGATTTAGGGGTTGTCTATGGCTACACCTTC; cdr3_aa: CASSQDLGVVYGYTF
v_call: TRBV6-2/TRBV6-3; j_call: TRBJ2-3; clone_size: NA; d_call: TRBD2; cdr3_nt: TGTGCCAGCAGTTACATCAAGCGGGAGGGCCCAGATACGCAGTATTTT; cdr3_aa: CASSYIKREGPDTQYF
v_call: TRBV27; j_call: TRBJ1-4; clone_size: NA; d_call: NA; cdr3_nt: TGTGCCAGCAGTTTATTGTGGCAGGGTGGTGAAAAACTGTTTTTT; cdr3_aa: CASSLLWQGGEKLFF
v_call: TRBV18; j_call: TRBJ1-1; clone_size: NA; d_call: TRBD1; cdr3_nt: TGTGCCAGCTCACCACGACAGGGAGACGCTGAAGCTTTCTTT; cdr3_aa: CASSPRQGDAEAFF
v_call: TRBV5-1; j_call: TRBJ1-1; clone_size: NA; d_call: NA; cdr3_nt: TGCGCCAGCAGCTTGGCCCCCCCCGCGAACACTGAAGCTTTCTTT; cdr3_aa: CASSLAPPANTEAFF
v_call: TRBV7-2; j_call: TRBJ2-7; clone_size: NA; d_call: NA; cdr3_nt: TGTGCCAGCAGCTTAGATTCCTATGGCGAGCAGTACTTC; cdr3_aa: CASSLDSYGEQYF
v_call: TRBV10-3; j_call: TRBJ1-2; clone_size: once; d_call: NA; cdr3_nt: TGTGCCATCAGAGGGGACGCTAACTATGGCTACACCTTC; cdr3_aa: CAIRGDANYGYTF
v_call: TRBV27; j_call: TRBJ2-5; clone_size: NA; d_call: NA; cdr3_nt: TGTGCCAGCAGTTTATCGAGGCAGGGAGGTTCAGAGACCCAGTACTTC; cdr3_aa: CASSLSRQGGSETQYF
v_call: TRBV29-1; j_call: TRBJ1-1; clone_size: NA; d_call: NA; cdr3_nt: TGCAGCGTTCCGAGTTTGCCGGGGCAGGGGTGGGCTGAAGCTTTCTTT; cdr3_aa: CSVPSLPGQGWAEAFF
v_call: TRBV28; j_call: TRBJ1-1; clone_size: NA; d_call: NA; cdr3_nt: TGTGCCAGCAGTTCCGGTATGAACACTGAAGCTTTCTTT; cdr3_aa: CASSSGMNTEAFF
v_call: TRBV28; j_call: TRBJ1-2; clone_size: NA; d_call: TRBD1; cdr3_nt: TGTGCCAGCATCACCCCCGGGACAGGGGCTAACTATGGCTACACCTTC; cdr3_aa: CASITPGTGANYGYTF
v_call: TRBV11-2; j_call: TRBJ2-2; clone_size: NA; d_call: NA; cdr3_nt: TGTGCCAGCAGCCCCCGACCGGCCGGGGAGCTGTTTTTT; cdr3_aa: CASSPRPAGELFF
v_call: TRBV7-2; j_call: TRBJ1-3; clone_size: NA; d_call: NA; cdr3_nt: TGTGCCAGCAGCTTAGGGCAGGGAGCTGGAAACACCATATATTTT; cdr3_aa: CASSLGQGAGNTIYF
v_call: TRBV6-5; j_call: TRBJ2-7; clone_size: NA; d_call: TRBD2; cdr3_nt: TGTGCCAGCAGTTACTATGGCGGGAGGAACCCCTACGAGCAGTACTTC; cdr3_aa: CASSYYGGRNPYEQYF
v_call: TRBV7-3; j_call: TRBJ1-4; clone_size: once; d_call: NA; cdr3_nt: TGTGCCATTTGGGCCCAGGGAAGATATAATGAAAAACTGTTTTTT; cdr3_aa: CAIWAQGRYNEKLFF
v_call: TRBV6-2/TRBV6-3; j_call: TRBJ1-2; clone_size: NA; d_call: NA; cdr3_nt: TGTGCCAGCAGCCAACGAGGGGAATATGGCTACACCTTC; cdr3_aa: CASSQRGEYGYTF
v_call: TRBV30; j_call: TRBJ1-4; clone_size: few; d_call: TRBD1; cdr3_nt: TGTGCCTGGAGTTTGGGACAGGGGGGGAGAGAAAAACTGTTTTTT; cdr3_aa: CAWSLGQGGREKLFF
v_call: TRBV7-9; j_call: TRBJ1-4; clone_size: NA; d_call: TRBD1; cdr3_nt: TGTGCCAGCAGCCCGGCAGGGGGCATCGGTGAAAAACTGTTTTTT; cdr3_aa: CASSPAGGIGEKLFF
v_call: TRBV7-9; j_call: TRBJ2-2; clone_size: NA; d_call: NA; cdr3_nt: TGTGCCAGCAGCTTAATGAACACCGGGGAGCTGTTTTTT; cdr3_aa: CASSLMNTGELFF
v_call: TRBV6-2/TRBV6-3; j_call: TRBJ2-3; clone_size: NA; d_call: NA; cdr3_nt: TGTGCCAGCAGTCGGAGCCGACAGGGCACAGATACGCAGTATTTT; cdr3_aa: CASSRSRQGTDTQYF
v_call: TRBV3-1/TRBV3-2; j_call: TRBJ2-1; clone_size: NA; d_call: NA; cdr3_nt: TGTGCCAGCAGCCAAGAGGCAGGAGCCTACAATGAGCAGTTCTTC; cdr3_aa: CASSQEAGAYNEQFF
v_call: TRBV28; j_call: TRBJ1-2; clone_size: NA; d_call: NA; cdr3_nt: TGTGCCAGCCAAAGGACACGGACGGGCTACACCTTC; cdr3_aa: CASQRTRTGYTF